Below, 3 T cell receptor beta chains from the same sample are listed, as sequenced in a study of chemoradiotherapy in HPV16-positive cancers. Generated by immunoSEQ multiplex PCR, the TCRdb table keeps only in-frame clones and is missing some. The sample consists of over a thousand clones, over 60% of them appearing once. The sequences come from tumor tissue, collected from a patient who underwent chemoradiotherapy. The receptors originated from a human donor with HPV-associated anogenital cancer.

The rearrangement links TRBV9 to TRBJ1-2; no reliable D call. CDR3 length equals 12 residues. Germline values: CDR1 SGDLS, CDR2 YYNGEE. Trimming left V 3 bases short and J 7 bases short, with 10 bases between. The CDR3 DNA reads as TGTGCCAGCAGCGAGCCGACCGGTGGCTACACCTTC. This encodes CASSEPTGGYTF.

The chain uses TRBV2 and TRBJ1-2; weak D call: TRBD1 (6 bases). Trimming removed 6 bases from V and 7 bases from J, with 6 bases in between. Germline V gene sequence: CDR1 SNHLY, CDR2 FYNNEI. The CDR3 runs to 10 residues. CDR3 amino acids: CASRQGGYTF. The DNA for the CDR3 is TGTGCCAGCAGACAGGGTGGCTACACCTTC.

The chain uses TRBV9 and TRBJ1-1; 8 bases agree with TRBD1. The V and J ends lost 2 bases and 5 bases, in that order; junction bases with no gene match: 5. The CDR3 spans 14 residues. Germline CDR1 reads SGDLS; CDR2 reads YYNGEE. The CDR3, as DNA: TGTGCCAGCAGCGTCGGACAGGGAGTAACTGAAGCTTTCTTT. It is translated as CASSVGQGVTEAFF.